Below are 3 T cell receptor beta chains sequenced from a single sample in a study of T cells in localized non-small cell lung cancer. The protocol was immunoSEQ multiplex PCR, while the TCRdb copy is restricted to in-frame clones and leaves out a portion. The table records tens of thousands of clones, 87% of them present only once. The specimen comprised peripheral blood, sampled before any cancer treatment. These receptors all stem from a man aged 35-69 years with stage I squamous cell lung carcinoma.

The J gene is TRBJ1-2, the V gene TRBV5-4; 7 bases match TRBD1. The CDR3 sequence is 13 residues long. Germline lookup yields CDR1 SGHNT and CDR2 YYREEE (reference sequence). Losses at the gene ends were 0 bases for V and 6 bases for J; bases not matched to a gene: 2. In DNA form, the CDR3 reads TGTGCCAGCAGCTTGGGACAGGGCAATGGCTACACCTTC. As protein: CASSLGQGNGYTF.

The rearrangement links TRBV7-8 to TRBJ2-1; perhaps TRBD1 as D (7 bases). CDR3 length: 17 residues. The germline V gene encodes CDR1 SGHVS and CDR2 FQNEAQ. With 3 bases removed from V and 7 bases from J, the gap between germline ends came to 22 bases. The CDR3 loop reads CASSLIGTNAGQNEQFF. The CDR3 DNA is TGTGCCAGCAGCTTGATAGGCACCAACGCGGGACAGAATGAGCAGTTCTTC.

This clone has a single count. CDR3 nucleotide sequence: TGTGCCATCAGCCAGGGTTCCCAAAGATCCTATAATTCACCCCTCCACTTT. This codes for CAISQGSQRSYNSPLHF. The chain combines TRBV10-3 with TRBJ1-6, with D possibly TRBD1 on 5 matching bases. CDR1 is ENHRY, CDR2 SYGVKD, per germline. V was shortened by 6 bases and J by 1 base, with 16 bases between the two germline ends. The CDR3 is made up of 17 amino acids.